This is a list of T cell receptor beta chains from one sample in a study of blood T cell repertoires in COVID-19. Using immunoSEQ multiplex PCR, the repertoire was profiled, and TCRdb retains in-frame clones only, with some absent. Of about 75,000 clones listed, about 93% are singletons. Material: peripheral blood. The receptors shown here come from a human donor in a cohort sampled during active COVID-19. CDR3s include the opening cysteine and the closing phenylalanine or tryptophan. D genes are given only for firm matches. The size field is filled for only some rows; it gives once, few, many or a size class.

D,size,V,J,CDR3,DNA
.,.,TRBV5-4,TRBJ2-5,CASSLGRDQETQYF,TGTGCCAGCAGCTTGGGCAGGGATCAAGAGACCCAGTACTTC
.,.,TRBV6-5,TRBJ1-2,CASTGQTLTGYTF,TGTGCCAGCACCGGACAGACCCTCACAGGCTACACCTTC
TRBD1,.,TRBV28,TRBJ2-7,CASNPGAGQGAFYEQYF,TGTGCCAGCAACCCCGGGGCGGGACAGGGGGCCTTCTACGAGCAGTACTTC
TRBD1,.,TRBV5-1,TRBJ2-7,CASSSGTGTYEQYF,TGCGCCAGCAGCTCCGGGACAGGGACCTACGAGCAGTACTTC
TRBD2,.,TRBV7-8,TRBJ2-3,CASSLPAGRVNTDTQYF,TGTGCCAGCAGCTTACCAGCGGGGAGGGTCAACACAGATACGCAGTATTTT
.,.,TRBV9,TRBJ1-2,CASSVVAGAGYGYTF,TGTGCCAGCAGCGTAGTGGCAGGGGCCGGCTATGGCTACACCTTC
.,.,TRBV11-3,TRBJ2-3,CASSLATWDTQYF,TGTGCCAGCAGCTTAGCTACGTGGGATACGCAGTATTTT
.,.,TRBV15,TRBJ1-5,CATSLGRGNQPQHF,TGTGCCACCTCGCTTGGCAGGGGCAATCAGCCCCAGCATTTT
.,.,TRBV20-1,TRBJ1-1,CSAGVVAFF,TGCAGTGCCGGGGTAGTAGCTTTCTTT
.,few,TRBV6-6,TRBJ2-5,CASSRGGQETQYF,TGTGCCAGCAGTAGGGGGGGGCAAGAGACCCAGTACTTC
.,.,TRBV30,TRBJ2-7,CAWRQTGLSSYEQYF,TGTGCCTGGCGTCAGACCGGACTGAGCTCCTACGAGCAGTACTTC
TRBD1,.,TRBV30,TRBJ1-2,CAWTSLRGYGYTF,TGTGCCTGGACATCCCTCAGGGGGTATGGCTACACCTTC
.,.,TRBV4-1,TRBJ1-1,CASSQEQVFWGDPMNTEAFF,TGCGCCAGCAGCCAAGAACAAGTCTTCTGGGGGGATCCTATGAACACTGAAGCTTTCTTT
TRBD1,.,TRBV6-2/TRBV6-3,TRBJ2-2,CASSQGDGELFF,TGTGCCAGCAGTCAGGGGGACGGGGAGCTGTTTTTT
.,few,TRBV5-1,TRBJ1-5,CASSLVGDNQPQHF,TGCGCCAGCAGCTTGGTAGGGGATAATCAGCCCCAGCATTTT
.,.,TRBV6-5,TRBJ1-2,CASSQGHGYTF,TGTGCCAGCAGTCAGGGGCACGGCTACACCTTC
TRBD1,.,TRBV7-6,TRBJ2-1,CASSFSGQGTFF,TGTGCCAGCAGCTTTTCGGGACAGGGAACGTTCTTC
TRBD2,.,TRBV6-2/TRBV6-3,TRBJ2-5,CASSPLGGGTKETQYF,TGTGCCAGCAGCCCTCTGGGCGGGGGGACAAAAGAGACCCAGTACTTC
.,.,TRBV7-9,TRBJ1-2,CASSLEVSSLVGYTF,TGTGCCAGCAGCTTAGAAGTTTCCTCCTTAGTAGGCTACACCTTC
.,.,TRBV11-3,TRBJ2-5,CASSPAGAETQYF,TGTGCCAGCAGTCCTGCGGGGGCAGAGACCCAGTACTTC
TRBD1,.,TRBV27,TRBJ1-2,CASSYLQGAGGYTF,TGTGCCAGCAGCTACTTACAGGGGGCGGGAGGCTACACCTTC
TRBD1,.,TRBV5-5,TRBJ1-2,CASSFQGANGYTF,TGTGCCAGCAGCTTCCAGGGGGCCAATGGCTACACCTTC
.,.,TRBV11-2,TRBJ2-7,CASSLGNSYEQYF,TGTGCCAGCAGCCTCGGTAACTCCTACGAGCAGTACTTC
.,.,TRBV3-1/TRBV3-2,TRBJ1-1,CASSTRTASEAFF,TGTGCCAGCAGCACACGGACAGCAAGTGAAGCTTTCTTT
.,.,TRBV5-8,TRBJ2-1,CASSFGGFSYNEQFF,TGTGCCAGCAGCTTCGGGGGTTTTTCGTACAATGAGCAGTTCTTC
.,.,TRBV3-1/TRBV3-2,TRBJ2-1,CASSQGTVNEQFF,TGTGCCAGCAGCCAAGGAACAGTTAATGAGCAGTTCTTC
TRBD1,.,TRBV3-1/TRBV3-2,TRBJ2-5,CASSQGTGGSETQYF,TGTGCCAGCAGCCAAGGGACAGGGGGTTCGGAGACCCAGTACTTC
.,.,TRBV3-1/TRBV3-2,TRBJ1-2,CASSQGGNYGYTF,TGTGCCAGCAGCCAAGGAGGTAACTATGGCTACACCTTC
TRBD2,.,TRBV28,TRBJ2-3,CASSSLGGAGSTDTQYF,TGTGCCAGCAGTTCCCTCGGGGGAGCGGGGAGCACAGATACGCAGTATTTT
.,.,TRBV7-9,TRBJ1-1,CASSSYAENTEAFF,TGTGCCAGCAGCTCCTACGCGGAGAACACTGAAGCTTTCTTT
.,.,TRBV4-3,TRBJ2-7,CASSQGALAYEQYF,TGCGCCAGCAGCCAAGGGGCACTAGCCTACGAGCAGTACTTC
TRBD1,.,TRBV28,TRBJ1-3,CASITHGQGSGNTIYF,TGTGCCAGCATTACCCATGGACAGGGAAGTGGAAACACCATATATTTT
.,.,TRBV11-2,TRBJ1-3,CASSLKGTIYF,TGTGCCAGCAGCTTAAAGGGGACCATATATTTT
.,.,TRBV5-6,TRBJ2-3,CASSPSPGSTDTQYF,TGTGCCAGCAGCCCTAGCCCGGGAAGCACAGATACGCAGTATTTT
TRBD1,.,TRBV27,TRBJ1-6,CASSGQPNSPLHF,TGTGCCAGCTCGGGACAGCCTAATTCACCCCTCCACTTT
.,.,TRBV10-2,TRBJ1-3,CASSESPTGTHSGNTIYF,TGCGCCAGCAGTGAGTCCCCTACAGGGACCCACTCTGGAAACACCATATATTTT
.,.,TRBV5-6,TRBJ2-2,CASSLGGGANTGELFF,TGTGCCAGCAGCTTGGGAGGCGGGGCGAACACCGGGGAGCTGTTTTTT